The present entry profiles one T cell receptor (beta chain) with its context. The antigen is undetermined. Primers: 60 V beta forward and 13 J beta reverse. Assay used: immunoSEQ multiplex PCR; TCRdb lists only in-frame clones, some missing. The table records around 58,000 clones, 82% of them present only once. The sample belongs to a study of glioma-infiltrating T cells after dendritic cell vaccination. Overall study: Treatment, given 2003 to 2012, was autologous tumor lysate-pulsed dendritic cell vaccination.

The V end was cut by 1 base, the J end by 5 bases, with 12 bases between. The CDR3 runs to 14 residues. Germline-derived CDR1 and CDR2 are SGHNT and YENEEA. Study outcomes and limitations: The cohort had few patients with full blood and tumor sets.

The TCR sequence derives from a human donor with glioblastoma. The V and J genes are TRBV11-3 and TRBJ2-7; no reliable D call. Source: blood, taken before dendritic cell vaccination. In nucleotides, the CDR3 is TGTGCCAGCAGCTTAGCGGCGGTGTCGGACGAGCAGTACTTC. Protein product: CASSLAAVSDEQYF.